This T cell receptor beta chain was captured in a study of cytomegalovirus exposure and HLA in healthy donors. The PCR was carried out with 60 Vbeta primers and 13 Jbeta primers. The data were produced by immunoSEQ multiplex PCR, yet TCRdb's version contains in-frame clones alone and is incomplete. Found here are under 200,000 clones, approximately 81% of them singletons; the top ten hold roughly 1.4%. Trimming at V came to 3 bases and at J to 3 bases, leaving 10 bases not matched to a gene. This CDR3 spans 16 amino acids. Germline V gene sequence: CDR1 MDHEN, CDR2 SYDVKM. The sample holds a few counts of this clone. Its matching antigen is unknown. Study results and caveats: Most likely, a cluster of highly shared sequence variants arose as a sequencing artifact.

Specimen: PBMCs. The chain carries TRBV28 and TRBJ2-7, with TRBD2 matching over 8 bases. The receptor was isolated from a man over 45 in good health and CMV-seropositive. This chain's CDR3 is CASSLAGAGGNYEQYF. In nucleotides, the CDR3 is TGTGCCAGCAGTTTGGCTGGGGCGGGGGGCAACTACGAGCAGTACTTC.